This passage covers 8 T cell receptor beta chains from one sample sequenced in a study of CD8 T cells in Susac syndrome. After extraction with the RNeasy kit, about 0.5 to 1 ug of the RNA was reverse transcribed using random hexamers. Each CDR3 protein is one row after TCRdb ran MiXCR on the immunoSEQ multiplex PCR reads. The sample consists of roughly 200,000 distinct CDR3 sequences, approximately 95% of them appearing once. Specimen: CD4+ T cells from PBMCs. The source of these receptors is a human donor with multiple sclerosis.

The chain links TRBV27 to TRBJ2-6, with 11 bases aligning to TRBD1. Germline lookup yields CDR1 MNHEY and CDR2 SMNVEV (reference sequence). V dropped 7 bases and J dropped 0; count of bases not matched to a gene: 5. The CDR3 is 17 residues long. The CDR3 DNA is TGTGCCAGCACCTGGACAGGGGGCACCTCTGGGGCCAACGTCCTGACTTTC. Amino acid sequence: CASTWTGGTSGANVLTF.

V is TRBV29-1 and J is TRBJ2-5, with no clear D. The V end was cut by 6 bases, the J end by 0 bases, with 14 bases between. Germline loops: CDR1 SQVTM, CDR2 ANQGSEA. The CDR3 has 14 residues. The CDR3 sequence: CSVRSGGNQETQYF. CDR3 sequence (DNA): TGCAGCGTACGGTCCGGTGGAAACCAAGAGACCCAGTACTTC.

The J gene is TRBJ1-4, the V gene TRBV6-5; D is undetermined. V shed 5 bases and J shed 10 bases, with 8 bases lying between them. The CDR3 sequence is 11 residues long. CDR1 MNHEY and CDR2 SVGAGI come from the germline V gene. The CDR3 spells CASSHLGKLFF. In DNA form, the CDR3 reads TGTGCCAGCAGTCATTTGGGAAAACTGTTTTTT.

Written as DNA, the CDR3 is TGTGCCAGCAGTTACCCGGGGCTGCGCTACAATGAGCAGTTCTTC. Its protein is CASSYPGLRYNEQFF. V gene TRBV6-5 combines with J gene TRBJ2-1; the D call may be TRBD1 or TRBD2 (5 bases each). The germline V gene encodes CDR1 MNHEY and CDR2 SVGAGI. This CDR3 comprises 15 residues. V was shortened by 2 bases and J by 3 bases, with 11 bases between the two germline ends.

This clonotype has just one count. The chain is built from TRBV10-3 and TRBJ1-1, with D maybe TRBD1 (5 bases). The CDR3 runs 14 residues. The ends were cut back, 6 bases at V and 3 bases at J, with 14 bases in the middle. Germline V gene sequence: CDR1 ENHRY, CDR2 SYGVKD. Here the CDR3 reads CAISWGLRDTEAFF. The CDR3 bases are TGTGCCATCAGCTGGGGGTTAAGGGACACTGAAGCTTTCTTT.

V usage is TRBV24-1 and J usage is TRBJ2-3; D unclear. Germline V lookup: CDR1 KGHDR, CDR2 SFDVKD. CDR3 length equals 14 residues. Deletions cut 4 bases from V and 4 bases from J, with 11 bases between. Here the CDR3 reads CATSDQSYPDTQYF. Written as DNA, the CDR3 is TGTGCCACCAGTGACCAGTCCTATCCAGATACGCAGTATTTT.

This chain joins TRBV4-1 and TRBJ2-1, with 9 bases fitting TRBD2. This CDR3 contains 18 residues. CDR1 is MGHRA and CDR2 is YSYEKL in the germline V gene. J lost 9 bases, V lost 0 bases, and 15 bases had no gene match. The CDR3 region is CASSQERALAGARGEQFF. The CDR3 bases are TGCGCCAGCAGCCAAGAGAGGGCGTTAGCGGGGGCCCGGGGTGAGCAGTTCTTC.

The chain links TRBV25-1 to TRBJ2-6; the D gene is possibly TRBD2 (5 bases). The CDR3 covers 15 residues. Germline V gives CDR1 MGHDK, CDR2 SYGVNS. V was trimmed by 3 bases and J by 0 bases, leaving 6 bases between them. DNA for the CDR3: TGTGCCAGCAGTGACGGGGACTCTGGGGCCAACGTCCTGACTTTC. Protein product: CASSDGDSGANVLTF.